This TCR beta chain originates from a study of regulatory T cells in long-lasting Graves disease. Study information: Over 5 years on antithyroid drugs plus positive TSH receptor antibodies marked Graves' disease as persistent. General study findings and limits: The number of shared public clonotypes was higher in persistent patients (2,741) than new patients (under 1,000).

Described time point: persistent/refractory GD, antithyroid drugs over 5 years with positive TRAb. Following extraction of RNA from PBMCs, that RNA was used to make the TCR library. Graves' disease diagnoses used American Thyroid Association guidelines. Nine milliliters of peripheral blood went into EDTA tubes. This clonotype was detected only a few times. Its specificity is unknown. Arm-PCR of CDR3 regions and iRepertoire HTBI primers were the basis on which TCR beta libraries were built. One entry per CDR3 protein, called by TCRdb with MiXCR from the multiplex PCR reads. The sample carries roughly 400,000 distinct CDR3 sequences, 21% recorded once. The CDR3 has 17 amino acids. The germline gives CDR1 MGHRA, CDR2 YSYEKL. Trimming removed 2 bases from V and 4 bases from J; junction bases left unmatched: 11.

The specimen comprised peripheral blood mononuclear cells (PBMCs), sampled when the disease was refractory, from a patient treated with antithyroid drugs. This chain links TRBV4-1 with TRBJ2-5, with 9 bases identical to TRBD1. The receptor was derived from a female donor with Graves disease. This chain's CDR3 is CASSQKAPGQGGETQYF. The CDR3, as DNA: TGCGCCAGCAGCCAAAAGGCTCCGGGACAGGGAGGAGAGACCCAGTACTTC.